The following is a T cell receptor (beta chain) sequence with its context. Its antigen is still unknown. The CD4+ fraction was divided into a CD45RA+ naive subset and a CD45RA-negative memory subset. The length of the CDR3 is 12 residues. Germline-derived CDR1 and CDR2 are SNHLY and FYNNEI. Trimming pared 2 bases from V and 4 bases from J, leaving 4 bases between. These data are taken from a study of shared clonotypes between healthy human individuals. Study findings and constraints: Some naive CD4 clonotypes, roughly 5%, turned up in common across a handful of donors. Only blood was sampled, and tissue TCR repertoires likely differ from blood ones.

Each PCR replicate from the sorted subsets contained about 200 ng DNA, which is about 31,000 T cell genomes. The assay was immunoSEQ multiplex PCR, and TCRdb's table has in-frame clones only and misses some. The sample includes about 1.5 million clones, nearly 99% of them seen just once. The sample consisted of naive CD4+ T cells sorted from blood. As to subset: CD45RA+ positively selected. V gene TRBV2 combines with J gene TRBJ2-3; D unclear. This TCR was sampled from a man aged 25 to 40 in good health. The DNA for the CDR3 is TGTGCCAGCAGTGAAATTGCAGATACGCAGTATTTT. Translated: CASSEIADTQYF.